Below, 26 T cell receptor beta chains from the same sample are listed, as sequenced in a study of Tregs in tolerant kidney transplant recipients. Repertoires were generated with immunoSEQ multiplex PCR, while TCRdb's copy carries only in-frame clones and drops some. The table records some 240,000 clones, around 82% of them present only once. The sequenced sample was CD4+ T cells from blood. Receptors originate from a human donor in good health.

V usage is TRBV11-2 and J usage is TRBJ2-1; 11 bases fit TRBD2. With 1 base clipped from V and 5 bases from J, the junction kept 7 bases outside the gene matches. CDR3 size: 17 residues. Germline V gene lookup returns CDR1 SGHAT and CDR2 FQNNGV. CDR3 residues: CASSLGSPGLADNEQFF. CDR3 nucleotide sequence: TGTGCCAGCAGCTTAGGGAGTCCGGGACTAGCGGACAATGAGCAGTTCTTC. Full variable domain (remainder filled in from reference TRBV11-2 and TRBJ2-1): EAGVAQSPRYKIIEKRQSVAFWCNPISGHATLYWYQQILGQGPKLLIQFQNNGVVDDSQLPKDRFSAERLKGVDSTLKIQPAKLEDSAVYLCASSLGSPGLADNEQFFGPGTRLTVL.

J is TRBJ1-2 and V is TRBV14; D is ambiguous. This CDR3 comprises 12 residues. Trimming removed 4 bases at V and 4 bases at J, with 7 bases between. Germline loops: CDR1 SGHDN, CDR2 FVKESK. The CDR3 DNA follows: TGTGCCAGCAGCCCCCTAGGCTATGGCTACACCTTC. As protein: CASSPLGYGYTF.

The chain joins TRBV7-9 to TRBJ2-1; D is undetermined. The V end was cut by 6 bases, the J end by 5 bases, with 8 bases between. Germline CDR1 SEHNR, CDR2 FQNEAQ (reference sequence). This CDR3 is built from 12 residues. CDR3 amino acids: CASRETDNEQFF. In DNA form, the CDR3 reads TGTGCCAGCAGGGAGACCGACAATGAGCAGTTCTTC.

This sequence joins TRBV6-5 and TRBJ2-7, with D uncertain. Germline V gene lookup returns CDR1 MNHEY and CDR2 SVGAGI. CDR3 length equals 11 residues. The ends were cut back, 5 bases at V and 5 bases at J, with 7 bases in the middle. The CDR3 loop reads CASSVLNEQYF. The DNA for the CDR3 is TGTGCCAGCAGTGTTTTAAACGAGCAGTACTTC.

CDR3 amino acids: CASSGIVDSEAFF. The DNA of the CDR3 is TGCGCCAGCAGCGGGATCGTGGACAGTGAAGCTTTCTTT. The V gene is TRBV5-1, the J gene TRBJ1-1; a possible D gene is TRBD1 (6 bases). Trimming removed 4 bases from V and 7 bases from J, with 14 bases in between. The CDR3 runs to 13 residues. CDR1 SGHRS and CDR2 YFSETQ come from the germline V gene.

The rearrangement links TRBV2 to TRBJ1-5, with 9 bases fitting TRBD1. V lost 7 bases to trimming and J lost 4 bases; unmatched junction nucleotides: 8. Germline lookup yields CDR1 SNHLY and CDR2 FYNNEI. This CDR3 comprises 15 residues. This CDR3 is CASTLTGGGNQPQHF. CDR3 DNA: TGTGCCAGCACCTTGACAGGGGGAGGTAATCAGCCCCAGCATTTT.

This chain connects TRBV5-4 to TRBJ1-2, with D unresolved. V was shortened by 3 bases and J by 4 bases, with 16 bases between the two germline ends. The length of the CDR3 is 15 residues. Germline lookup yields CDR1 SGHNT and CDR2 YYREEE (reference sequence). The CDR3 sequence is CASSSNGRLSYGYTF. In nucleotides, the CDR3 is TGTGCCAGCAGCTCCAACGGACGCCTTAGCTATGGCTACACCTTC.

V gene TRBV6-6 combines with J gene TRBJ2-7; no clear D gene. CDR3 length: 15 amino acids. Germline CDR1 MNHNY, CDR2 SVGAGI (reference sequence). V gave up 0 bases and J gave up 3 bases, with 12 bases separating them. CDR3 nucleotide sequence: TGTGCCAGCAGTTACTCTCTTACCAGAAACTACGAGCAGTACTTC. The encoded protein is CASSYSLTRNYEQYF.

This chain links TRBV12-5 with TRBJ2-5, with 10 positions matching TRBD1. V trimming: 4 bases; J trimming: 2 bases; junction bases outside the gene matches: 4. The CDR3 spans 15 residues. Looked up from germline, CDR1 is LGHNT and CDR2 is FRNRAP. DNA of the CDR3: TGTGCTAGTGGTTCCGACAGGGGGCTTCAAGAGACCCAGTACTTC. Translated, it gives CASGSDRGLQETQYF.

The chain couples TRBV19 to TRBJ1-2; D is uncertain. This CDR3 region has 15 residues. V lost 7 bases and J 3 bases, leaving 18 bases between the germline ends. Germline values: CDR1 LNHDA, CDR2 SQIVND (reference sequence). CDR3 in DNA: TGTGCCAGTACAAGGGTTTTGGGCGAGGACTATGGCTACACCTTC. This gives the protein CASTRVLGEDYGYTF.

A few counts support this clone. The V and J genes are TRBV5-1 and TRBJ2-1, with 13 bases matching TRBD2. J gave up 8 bases and V 3 bases, and 8 bases lay outside the gene matches. Germline CDR1 is SGHRS and CDR2 is YFSETQ. The CDR3 is 16 residues long. CDR3 sequence (DNA): TGCGCCAGCAGCTCCGGACTAGCGGGAGCTTTGGATGAGCAGTTCTTC. As protein: CASSSGLAGALDEQFF.

This rearrangement joins TRBV4-1 to TRBJ2-3, with D uncertain. This CDR3 has 13 amino acids. Germline loops: CDR1 MGHRA, CDR2 YSYEKL. The ends were cut back, 5 bases at V and 2 bases at J, with 8 bases in the middle. The CDR3 bases are TGCGCCAGCAGCATGGCCTTCACAGATACGCAGTATTTT. Protein product: CASSMAFTDTQYF.

V gene TRBV4-1 combines with J gene TRBJ1-3; the match to TRBD1 covers 8 bases. The CDR3 spans 14 residues. The germline V gene has CDR1 MGHRA and CDR2 YSYEKL. V was clipped by 2 bases and J by 8 bases; unmatched bases: 5. The CDR3: CASSQTDRGDTIYF. The DNA for the CDR3 is TGCGCCAGCAGCCAAACCGACAGGGGAGACACCATATATTTT.

The chain combines TRBV10-1 with TRBJ1-4, with D unresolved. The CDR3 length is 16 residues. V was pared by 0 bases and J by 6 bases, with 14 bases between. Germline CDR1 WNHNN, CDR2 SYGVQD (reference sequence). The CDR3 sequence is CASSESYLTGDEKLFF. Here the CDR3 DNA reads TGCGCCAGCAGTGAGTCGTACCTCACGGGAGATGAAAAACTGTTTTTT.

This sequence joins TRBV4-1 and TRBJ1-6, with 8 nucleotides matching TRBD1. Germline assignment: CDR1 MGHRA and CDR2 YSYEKL. The CDR3 covers 16 residues. The V and J ends lost 1 base and 11 bases, in that order; junction bases with no gene match: 10. CDR3 bases: TGCGCCAGCAGCCAAGGGGGACAGGTTATAGGGGCACCCCTCCACTTT. Translating it yields CASSQGGQVIGAPLHF.

The chain links TRBV14 to TRBJ2-7; D call uncertain. CDR1 is SGHDN, CDR2 FVKESK, per germline. This CDR3 has 16 residues. V shed 2 bases and J shed 1 base, with 15 bases lying between them. The CDR3 bases are TGTGCCAGCAGCCAACTTATAGGGTTAGGATCCTACGAGCAGTACTTC. It codes for CASSQLIGLGSYEQYF.

This clone has just one count. J is TRBJ2-7 and V is TRBV4-2; 8 nucleotides agree with TRBD1. CDR3 size: 18 residues. Per germline, CDR1 LGHNA and CDR2 YNFKEQ. The V gene end was trimmed by 3 bases and the J gene end by 1 base; junction bases not matched to a gene: 14. The CDR3 reads CASSHRDRGQRESYEQYF. In DNA, the CDR3 is TGTGCCAGCAGCCATAGAGACAGGGGACAGAGGGAATCCTACGAGCAGTACTTC.

This sequence joins TRBV5-6 and TRBJ2-7, with 10 bases identical to TRBD1. CDR3 length equals 16 residues. Trimming took 3 bases from V and 2 from J; bases not matched to a gene: 8. Germline V gene lookup returns CDR1 SGHDT and CDR2 YYEEEE. Here the CDR3 DNA reads TGTGCCAGCAGCTCAACCGGGACAGGGGATGCCTACGAGCAGTACTTC. Its translation: CASSSTGTGDAYEQYF. The complete variable domain, with remaining parts taken from reference TRBV5-6 and TRBJ2-7, reads DAGVTQSPTHLIKTRGQQVTLRCSPKSGHDTVSWYQQALGQGPQFIFQYYEEEERQRGNFPDRFSGHQFPNYSSELNVNALLLGDSALYLCASSSTGTGDAYEQYFGPGTRLTVT.

The J gene is TRBJ2-1, the V gene TRBV7-9; TRBD2 agrees at 9 bases. The CDR3 is 15 amino acids. The V and J ends lost 1 base and 7 bases, in that order; junction bases with no gene match: 5. Germline V gene lookup returns CDR1 SEHNR and CDR2 FQNEAQ (reference sequence). CDR3 region: CASSLVAGGRNEQFF. CDR3 DNA sequence: TGTGCCAGCAGCTTAGTTGCGGGAGGGAGAAATGAGCAGTTCTTC.

This chain links TRBV5-1 with TRBJ2-3; unclear D gene. This CDR3 is 14 amino acids long. V was cut by 0 bases and J by 0 bases, with 5 bases left in between. Germline V CDR1 and CDR2: SGHRS, YFSETQ. This chain's CDR3 is CASSLEPSTDTQYF. Here the CDR3 DNA reads TGCGCCAGCAGCTTGGAGCCAAGCACAGATACGCAGTATTTT.

This chain uses TRBV5-1 with TRBJ2-1, with a tentative D call TRBD2 (6 bases). V shed 5 bases and J shed 9 bases, with 18 bases lying between them. Germline V CDR1 and CDR2: SGHRS, YFSETQ. The CDR3 has 14 amino acids. CDR3 sequence reads: CASRGLARDGEQFF. CDR3 coding DNA: TGCGCCAGCAGGGGGCTAGCGCGAGATGGTGAGCAGTTCTTC.

This clone was detected a few times. An end of the junction does not agree with germline; a read error may underlie this. The V and J genes are TRBV10-3 and TRBJ2-3; TRBD1 matches 8 bases. This CDR3 has 15 residues. The germline gives CDR1 ENHRY, CDR2 SYGVKD. The CDR3 protein is CASSQRDRQPDTQYF. CDR3 nucleotides: TGTGCCAGCAGTCAACGGGACAGGCAGCCAGATACGCAGTATTTT.

The chain has TRBV6-5 and TRBJ2-1; D not resolved. Germline CDR1 reads MNHEY; CDR2 reads SVGAGI. Between the trimmed V and J ends, which lost 0 bases and 3 bases, there was a span of 12 bases. The length of the CDR3 is 16 residues. CDR3 amino acids: CASSYSRQVLYNEQFF. CDR3 nucleotides: TGTGCCAGCAGTTACTCGAGGCAGGTCCTCTACAATGAGCAGTTCTTC.

The rearrangement links TRBV28 to TRBJ2-5, with 8 bases that match TRBD2. This CDR3 is 15 amino acids long. CDR1 and CDR2 (germline): MDHEN, SYDVKM. V trimming: 7 bases; J trimming: 4 bases; junction bases outside the gene matches: 11. CDR3: CASTLSGGGVETQYF. DNA for the CDR3: TGTGCCAGCACTCTATCCGGGGGGGGTGTAGAGACCCAGTACTTC.

The chain couples TRBV4-1 to TRBJ1-5, with D possibly matching TRBD1 (6 bases). Trimming removed 2 bases at V and 6 bases at J, with 8 bases between. From germline, CDR1 is MGHRA and CDR2 YSYEKL. The CDR3 sequence is 13 residues long. This CDR3 reads CASSQTGSQPQHF. CDR3 nucleotides: TGCGCCAGCAGCCAAACAGGGAGTCAGCCCCAGCATTTT.

This clone was counted a few times. This chain joins TRBV5-1 and TRBJ2-3; TRBD2 aligns across 8 bases. The length of the CDR3 is 16 residues. V lost 0 bases to trimming and J lost 4 bases; unmatched junction nucleotides: 7. The germline V gene encodes CDR1 SGHRS and CDR2 YFSETQ. CDR3 in amino acids: CASSLGISGIADTQYF. In nucleotides, the CDR3 is TGCGCCAGCAGCTTGGGTATTAGCGGGATCGCAGATACGCAGTATTTT.